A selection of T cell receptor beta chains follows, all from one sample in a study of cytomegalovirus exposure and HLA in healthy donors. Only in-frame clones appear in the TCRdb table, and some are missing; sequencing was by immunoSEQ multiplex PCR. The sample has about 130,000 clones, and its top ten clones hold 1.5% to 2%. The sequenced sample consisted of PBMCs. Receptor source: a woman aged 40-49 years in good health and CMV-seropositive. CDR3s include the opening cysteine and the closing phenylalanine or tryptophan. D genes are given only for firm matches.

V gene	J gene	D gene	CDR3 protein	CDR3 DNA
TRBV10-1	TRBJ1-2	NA	CGVVFQGWGVGGYTF	TGTGGGGTGGTTTTCCAGGGTTGGGGGGTCGGAGGCTACACCTTC
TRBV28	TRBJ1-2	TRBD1	CASSVRQGMDYGYTF	TGTGCCAGCAGTGTTCGACAGGGGATGGACTATGGCTACACCTTC
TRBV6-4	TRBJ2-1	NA	CASSAEQTPYNEQFF	TGTGCCAGCAGTGCGGAACAGACCCCCTACAATGAGCAGTTCTTC
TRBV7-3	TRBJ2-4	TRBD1	CASSLTAGTGLQYF	TGTGCCAGCAGCTTAACTGCCGGGACAGGTCTTCAGTACTTC
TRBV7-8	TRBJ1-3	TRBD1	CASSLVVRGPLVGGNTIYF	TGTGCCAGCAGCTTAGTGGTCAGGGGGCCCCTAGTAGGTGGAAACACCATATATTTT
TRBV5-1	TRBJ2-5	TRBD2	CASSTGTSGILQETQYF	TGCGCCAGCTCTACCGGGACTAGCGGGATCCTCCAAGAGACCCAGTACTTC
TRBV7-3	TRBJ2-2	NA	CASSLMGQNTGELFF	TGTGCCAGCAGCTTAATGGGACAAAACACCGGGGAGCTGTTTTTT
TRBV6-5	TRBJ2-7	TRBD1	CASSSSGQGGYEQYF	TGTGCCAGCAGTTCCTCTGGACAGGGGGGCTACGAGCAGTACTTC
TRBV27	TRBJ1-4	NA	CASSLWAGSRDEKLFF	TGTGCCAGCAGTTTATGGGCAGGCTCCAGGGATGAAAAACTGTTTTTT
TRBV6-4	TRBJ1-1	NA	CASSAQGKDTEAFF	TGTGCCAGCAGTGCACAGGGAAAGGACACTGAAGCTTTCTTT
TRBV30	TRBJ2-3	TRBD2	CAWDDLAGSTDTQYF	TGTGCCTGGGACGACTTAGCGGGGAGCACAGATACGCAGTATTTT
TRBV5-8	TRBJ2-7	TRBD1	CASSLGETGMGYEQYF	TGTGCCAGCAGCTTGGGGGAGACAGGGATGGGCTACGAGCAGTACTTC
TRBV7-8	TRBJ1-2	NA	CASSLALAANYGYTF	TGTGCCAGCAGCTTAGCGTTGGCAGCTAACTATGGCTACACCTTC
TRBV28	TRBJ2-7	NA	CASSLPEVSYEQYF	TGTGCCAGCAGTCTCCCAGAGGTTTCCTACGAGCAGTACTTC
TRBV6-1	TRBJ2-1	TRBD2	CASSERVLAGYNEQFF	TGTGCCAGCAGTGAAAGGGTTCTAGCGGGGTACAATGAGCAGTTCTTC
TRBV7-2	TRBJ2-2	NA	CASSFLGELFF	TGTGCCAGCAGCTTTCTTGGGGAGCTGTTTTTT
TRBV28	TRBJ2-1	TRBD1	CASLPQGAWNEQFF	TGTGCCAGCCTACCACAGGGGGCATGGAATGAGCAGTTCTTC
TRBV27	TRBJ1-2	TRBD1	CASRIGTVNPNYGYTF	TGTGCCAGTCGAATCGGGACAGTAAACCCTAACTATGGCTACACCTTC
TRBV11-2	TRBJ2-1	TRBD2	CASSSTSGSYNEQFF	TGTGCCAGCAGCTCCACTAGCGGGAGCTACAATGAGCAGTTCTTC
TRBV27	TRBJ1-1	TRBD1	CASRTGFMNTEAFF	TGTGCCAGCAGGACAGGGTTCATGAACACTGAAGCTTTCTTT
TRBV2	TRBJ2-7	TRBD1	CASSDRQGAVQYF	TGTGCCAGCAGCGACCGACAGGGGGCCGTGCAGTACTTC
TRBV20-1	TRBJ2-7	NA	CSASGHYEQYF	TGCAGTGCGTCGGGACACTACGAGCAGTACTTC
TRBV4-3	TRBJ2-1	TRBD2	CASSQDRGGRAYNEQFF	TGCGCCAGCAGCCAAGATCGGGGAGGGAGGGCCTACAATGAGCAGTTCTTC
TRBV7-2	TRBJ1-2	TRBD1	CASSHGQGSNGYTF	TGTGCCAGCAGCCACGGACAGGGGAGCAATGGCTACACCTTC
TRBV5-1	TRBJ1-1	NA	CASSLAGETEAFF	TGCGCCAGCAGCTTGGCAGGGGAAACTGAAGCTTTCTTT
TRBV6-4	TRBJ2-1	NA	CASSDSPSESNEQFF	TGTGCCAGCAGTGACTCGCCTAGCGAGAGCAATGAGCAGTTCTTC
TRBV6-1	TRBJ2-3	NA	CASSEEVGALTQYF	TGTGCCAGCAGTGAAGAGGTGGGGGCGCTTACGCAGTATTTT
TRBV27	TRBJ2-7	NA	CASSFKGLIPYEQYF	TGTGCCAGCAGTTTTAAGGGACTCATCCCCTACGAGCAGTACTTC
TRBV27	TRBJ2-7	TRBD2	CASSSPRAGVPLASYEQYF	TGTGCCAGCAGTTCCCCCCGGGCGGGAGTCCCCCTTGCCTCCTACGAGCAGTACTTC
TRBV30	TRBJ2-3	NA	CAWSPSVSGPDTQYF	TGTGCCTGGAGTCCCAGTGTTAGCGGACCAGATACGCAGTATTTT
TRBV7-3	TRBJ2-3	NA	CASSLTGRSSTDTQYF	TGTGCCAGCAGCTTAACAGGGAGATCTAGCACAGATACGCAGTATTTT
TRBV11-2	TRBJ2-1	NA	CASSLVTGSYNEQFF	TGTGCCAGCAGCTTAGTTACAGGGTCTTACAATGAGCAGTTCTTC
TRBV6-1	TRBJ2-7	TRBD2	CASSDLRKGLAGHYEQYF	TGTGCCAGCAGTGACTTAAGAAAGGGACTAGCGGGTCACTACGAGCAGTACTTC
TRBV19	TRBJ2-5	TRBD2	CASRLAGEETQYF	TGTGCCAGTAGGCTAGCGGGAGAAGAGACCCAGTACTTC
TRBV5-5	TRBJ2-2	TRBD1	CASSWDSNTGELFF	TGTGCCAGCAGTTGGGACAGTAACACCGGGGAGCTGTTTTTT
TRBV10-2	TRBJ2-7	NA	CASSESLGGAYEQYF	TGCGCCAGCAGTGAGTCGTTAGGGGGGGCCTACGAGCAGTACTTC
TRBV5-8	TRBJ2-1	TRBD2	CASSWGTSGTPNEQFF	TGTGCCAGCAGCTGGGGGACTAGCGGGACGCCCAATGAGCAGTTCTTC
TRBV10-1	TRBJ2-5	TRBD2	CASSESSGGPEETQYF	TGCGCCAGCAGTGAGTCCTCGGGAGGGCCTGAAGAGACCCAGTACTTC
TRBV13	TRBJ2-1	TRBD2	CASSLNGLAGVWSDNEQFF	TGTGCCAGCAGCTTAAACGGACTAGCGGGAGTTTGGAGCGACAATGAGCAGTTCTTC
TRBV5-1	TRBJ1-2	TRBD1	CASSKDRAGYGYTF	TGCGCCAGCAGTAAGGACAGGGCGGGGTATGGCTACACCTTC
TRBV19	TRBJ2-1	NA	CASSRTVYNEQFF	TGTGCCAGTAGTAGGACAGTCTACAATGAGCAGTTCTTC
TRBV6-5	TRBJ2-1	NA	CASSYSIGGAYNEQFF	TGTGCCAGCAGTTACTCGATTGGCGGGGCCTACAATGAGCAGTTCTTC
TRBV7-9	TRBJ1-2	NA	CASSLGPARIGGYTF	TGTGCCAGCAGCTTAGGGCCGGCTAGAATCGGCGGCTACACCTTC
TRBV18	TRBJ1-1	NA	CASSPPAGGTEAFF	TGTGCCAGCTCACCACCTGCAGGTGGCACTGAAGCTTTCTTT
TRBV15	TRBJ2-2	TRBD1	CATSRAFTGTVNTGELFF	TGTGCCACCAGCAGGGCCTTCACCGGGACAGTGAACACCGGGGAGCTGTTTTTT
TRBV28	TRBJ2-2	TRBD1	CASSFGTVNTGELFF	TGTGCCAGCAGTTTCGGGACAGTCAACACCGGGGAGCTGTTTTTT